This TCR beta chain was recorded in a study of post-analysis software for immune sequencing data. Notes on the study in general: Significantly lower normalized Chao1 diversity was found in patients with multiple sclerosis relative to controls. Several TRBV segments were more frequent in patients than controls; TRBV5-6, TRBV5-1 and TRBV20-1 belonged to this group.

As regards this clonotype: Its target is not known.

Sequencing libraries made from TCR beta cDNA carried unique molecular identifiers. TCRdb recomputed calls from the PCR reads with MiXCR, one row per CDR3 protein. The sample has about 560,000 distinct CDR3 sequences, around 47% seen once. Germline CDR1 SEHNR, CDR2 FQNEAQ (reference sequence). Trimming stripped 5 bases from V and 13 bases from J, with 21 bases between. This CDR3 comprises 14 residues. This clonotype was sampled from a girl aged 10 to 17 with multiple sclerosis. The material sequenced was blood. This sequence joins TRBV7-9 and TRBJ2-4, with D perhaps being TRBD1 or TRBD2 (5 bases each). CDR3 in amino acids: CASSPRDRAYVQYF. CDR3 nucleotide sequence: TGTGCCAGCAGCCCAAGGGACCGAGCCTACGTGCAGTACTTC.